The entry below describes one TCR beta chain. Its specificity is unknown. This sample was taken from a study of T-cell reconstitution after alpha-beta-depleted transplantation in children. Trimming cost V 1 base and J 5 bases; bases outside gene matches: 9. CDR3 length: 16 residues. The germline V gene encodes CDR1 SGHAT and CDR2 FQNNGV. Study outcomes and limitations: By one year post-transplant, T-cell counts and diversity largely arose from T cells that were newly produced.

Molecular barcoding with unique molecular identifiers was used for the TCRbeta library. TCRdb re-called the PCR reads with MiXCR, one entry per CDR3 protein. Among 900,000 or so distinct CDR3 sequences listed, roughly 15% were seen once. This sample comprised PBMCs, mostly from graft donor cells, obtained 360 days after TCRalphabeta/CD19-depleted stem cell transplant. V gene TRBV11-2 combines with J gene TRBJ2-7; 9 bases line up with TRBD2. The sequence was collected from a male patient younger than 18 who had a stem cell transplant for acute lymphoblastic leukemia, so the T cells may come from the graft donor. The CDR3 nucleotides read TGTGCCAGCAGCTTAGGCATCGGCGGGAGGGCCGACGAGCAGTACTTC. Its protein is CASSLGIGGRADEQYF.